This T cell receptor (beta chain) appears in the sequencing data of a study of T cell changes during pregnancy in multiple sclerosis. This clone was recorded only once. The CDR3 length is 14 residues. The V segment lost 3 bases and the J segment 8 bases; nucleotides outside the gene matches: 8. Germline V CDR1 and CDR2: GTSNPN, SVGIG (reference sequence). Libraries were prepared by immunoSEQ multiplex PCR; TCRdb keeps only in-frame clonotypes and omits some of them. The table includes tens of thousands of clones, about 93% detected once. This receptor was identified in a female donor in good health, enrolled as a control in a pregnancy study. This chain connects TRBV30 to TRBJ2-1; 9 bases align to TRBD1. The specimen comprised peripheral blood, sampled in the first trimester of pregnancy. The CDR3, as DNA: TGTGCCTGGAGAAACAGGGGGCTTGGGGATGAGCAGTTCTTC. Translating it yields CAWRNRGLGDEQFF.